The 3 T cell receptor beta chains below all came from one sample that was sequenced in a study of cytotoxic CD8 clonotypes in ibrutinib-treated CLL. Clones were sequenced by immunoSEQ multiplex PCR, and TCRdb holds only the in-frame ones, with some missing. The table has 200,000 to 250,000 clones, 70% seen once; the top ten hold approximately 15%. Sample: PBMCs, taken after 24 months of ibrutinib treatment. These receptors were collected from a human donor with chronic lymphocytic leukemia.

The rearrangement links TRBV15 to TRBJ2-7, with 7 bases that match TRBD1. Germline CDR1 LNHNV, CDR2 YYDKDF (reference sequence). After removal of 3 bases from V and 2 bases from J, the junction contained 10 bases not matched to a gene. The CDR3 has 16 residues. The CDR3: CATSSMGQSLPYEQYF. The CDR3 coding sequence is TGTGCCACCAGCAGTATGGGACAGTCCCTTCCCTACGAGCAGTACTTC.

This clone occurred a few times. The rearrangement joins TRBV7-3 to TRBJ2-7; 7 nucleotides line up with TRBD2. The CDR3 has 12 amino acids. Germline CDR1 is SGHTA and CDR2 is FQGTGA. J lost 5 bases, V lost 5 bases, and 3 bases had no gene match. CDR3 sequence: CASSQTSDEQYF. CDR3 nucleotide sequence: TGTGCCAGCAGCCAAACTAGCGACGAGCAGTACTTC.

The rearrangement joins TRBV6-5 to TRBJ2-7; 9 bases fit TRBD2. Germline CDR1 is MNHEY and CDR2 is SVGAGI. This CDR3 has 13 amino acids. V shed 11 bases and J 6 bases; nucleotides not matched to a gene: 11. CDR3 residues: CASGRGRGAEQYF. DNA for the CDR3: TGTGCCTCCGGTCGCGGGAGGGGCGCCGAGCAGTACTTC.